Presented here are 7 T cell receptor beta chains from one specimen sequenced in a study of T cells after yellow fever vaccination (dated by TCRdb to between 2019 and 2020). The library was obtained by 5' RACE. Reads for this sample came from an Illumina HiSeq 2500. The raw public reads went through TCRdb reprocessing: fastp at Q25, MiXCR clone calling, in-frame beta chains kept. Every entry covers one CDR3 protein and lists the most common genes and DNA from its rows. The sample records some 500,000 distinct CDR3 sequences, roughly 13% of which are singletons. Around an eighth of the sample lies in the top ten. Explained via the paper, the treatment or condition label denotes: live attenuated yellow fever vaccine strain. The sequenced sample was PBMCs, obtained on the day of the yellow fever booster vaccination. The receptors stem from a man aged 25-45 years who received the YFV17D yellow fever vaccine.

This clonotype turned up a few times. The chain carries TRBV28 and TRBJ2-7; tentatively, D is TRBD2 (5 bases). The V gene lost 6 bases and the J gene lost 4 bases, with 13 bases spanning the gap. CDR1 is MDHEN and CDR2 is SYDVKM in the germline V gene. The CDR3 is made up of 13 amino acids. The CDR3 coding sequence is TGTGCCAGCAGGCAAATCAGGAGGTACGAGCAGTACTTC. Its translation is CASRQIRRYEQYF.

This clonotype was observed a handful of times. The chain uses TRBV7-2 and TRBJ2-1; D remains ambiguous. V dropped 1 base and J dropped 0 bases, with 10 bases sitting between them. This CDR3 is built from 16 residues. Germline loops: CDR1 SGHTA, CDR2 FQGNSA. In DNA form, the CDR3 reads TGTGCCAGCAGCTTAGGGTTGAGTGTCTCCTACAATGAGCAGTTCTTC. Its translation: CASSLGLSVSYNEQFF.

This clonotype was observed a few times. The gene calls are TRBV20-1 and TRBJ2-7, with 11 bases fitting TRBD2. The V segment lost 0 bases and the J segment 4 bases; nucleotides outside the gene matches: 14. Looked up from germline, CDR1 is DFQATT and CDR2 is SNEGSKA (reference sequence). CDR3 length: 18 residues. The CDR3 sequence is CSARDLGLAGGKRYEQYF. CDR3 in DNA: TGCAGTGCTAGAGATCTCGGGCTAGCGGGAGGAAAACGTTACGAGCAGTACTTC.

This clonotype has more than one count but fewer than ten. The gene calls are TRBV18 and TRBJ1-1; TRBD1 is a possible D gene (6 bases). This CDR3 has 15 residues. The V end lost 5 bases, the J end lost 0 bases, and 13 bases lay between the germline ends. Germline CDR1 reads KGHSH; CDR2 reads LQKENI. The CDR3 DNA reads TGTGCCAGCTCAAGACAGGCGAACATGAACACTGAAGCTTTCTTT. Translating it yields CASSRQANMNTEAFF.

This chain joins TRBV7-2 and TRBJ2-7, with 8 bases that match TRBD1. Germline CDR1 SGHTA, CDR2 FQGNSA. The trim removed 4 bases at V and 7 bases at J, leaving 12 bases unmatched. This CDR3 contains 15 residues. Written as DNA, the CDR3 is TGTGCCAGCAGCTCCGCTGGTCAGGGGGCGCGGGAGCAGTACTTC. This codes for CASSSAGQGAREQYF.

This clonotype has only one observation. This rearrangement joins TRBV3-1 to TRBJ2-1, with D possibly called TRBD1 or TRBD2 (6 bases each). Trimming took off 8 bases at V and 4 bases at J, with 18 bases between the two ends. CDR1 and CDR2 from the germline V gene are LGHDT and YNNKEL (reference sequence). This CDR3 spans 15 amino acids. CDR3 region: CASGRTGTKYNEQFF. DNA for the CDR3: TGTGCCAGCGGGAGGACCGGGACAAAGTACAATGAGCAGTTCTTC.

The sample holds a few counts of this clonotype. The chain is built from TRBV19 and TRBJ2-3, with 7 positions matching TRBD2. CDR1 and CDR2 from the germline V gene are LNHDA and SQIVND (reference sequence). The CDR3 runs 14 residues. Trimming at V came to 7 bases and at J to 1 base, leaving 5 bases not matched to a gene. The CDR3, as DNA: TGTGCCAGTACCCCTAGCGGCGGCACAGATACGCAGTATTTT. Translation: CASTPSGGTDTQYF.